These 31 T cell receptor beta chains were sequenced from one sample in a study of blood T cell repertoires in COVID-19. This table comes from immunoSEQ multiplex PCR, and its TCRdb copy is limited to in-frame clones, with some not included. The top ten hold less than 4% of the sample, which has about 110,000 clones, more than 65% seen once. Sequences were obtained from peripheral blood. The receptor source for this set is a woman of 80 years or more with acute or convalescent COVID-19.

V is TRBV6-5 and J is TRBJ2-3; TRBD1 matches 9 bases. CDR3 length: 16 residues. V was clipped by 3 bases and J by 3 bases; unmatched bases: 7. CDR1 is MNHEY and CDR2 is SVGAGI in the germline V gene. CDR3 in amino acids: CASSYLRDRVTDTQYF. In DNA, the CDR3 is TGTGCCAGCAGTTATCTCCGGGACAGGGTTACAGATACGCAGTATTTT.

The genes are TRBV7-9 and TRBJ2-7; D gene ambiguous. The germline V gene encodes CDR1 SEHNR and CDR2 FQNEAQ (reference sequence). V was shortened by 2 bases and J by 0 bases, with 8 bases between the two germline ends. The CDR3 spans 14 residues. The DNA for the CDR3 is TGTGCCAGCAGCTTATCAATTAGCTCCTACGAGCAGTACTTC. Protein sequence: CASSLSISSYEQYF.

The chain is built from TRBV15 and TRBJ2-5; TRBD1 aligns across 7 bases. CDR1 LNHNV and CDR2 YYDKDF come from the germline V gene (reference sequence). There are 14 residues in the CDR3. Losses at the gene ends were 1 base for V and 4 bases for J; bases not matched to a gene: 3. The CDR3 nucleotides read TGTGCCACCAGCAGAGGAGGGGGCGGAGAGACCCAGTACTTC. Residues: CATSRGGGGETQYF.

This clone turned up a few times. The genes are TRBV21-1 and TRBJ1-2; whether TRBD1, the table's D call, matches the DNA was not checked. TRBV21-1 is a documented pseudogene. CDR3 size: 17 residues. CDR3 sequence (DNA): TGTGCCAGCAGCAAAGAAGACAAACGAAACCTTAACTATGGCTACACCTTC. It specifies CASSKEDKRNLNYGYTF.

This clone has a single count. The V and J genes are TRBV7-8 and TRBJ1-5; no clear D. V shed 1 base and J shed 5 bases, with 12 bases lying between them. The CDR3 covers 15 residues. Germline V gene sequence: CDR1 SGHVS, CDR2 FQNEAQ. Here the CDR3 DNA reads TGTGCCAGCAGCTTAGGGGGAGACATTTATCAGCCCCAGCATTTT. This translates into CASSLGGDIYQPQHF.

This chain links TRBV7-8 with TRBJ2-1, with 8 bases matching TRBD2. V shed 1 base and J 6 bases; nucleotides not matched to a gene: 8. Germline V gene data show CDR1 as SGHVS and CDR2 as FQNEAQ. CDR3 size: 16 residues. The CDR3 coding sequence is TGTGCCAGCAGCTTAGGGTGGACTAGCCGGGTCAATGAGCAGTTCTTC. It yields the protein CASSLGWTSRVNEQFF.

This clone was counted only a few times. The genes are TRBV5-5 and TRBJ1-2; TRBD1 is a possible D gene (5 bases). This CDR3 has 13 residues. Trimming took 2 bases from V and 4 from J, leaving 9 bases between them. Germline CDR1 SGHKS, CDR2 YYEKEE (reference sequence). The CDR3 DNA sequence: TGTGCCAGCAGCTTATCCGGGGGCTATGGCTACACCTTC. Translating gives CASSLSGGYGYTF.

J is TRBJ2-7 and V is TRBV19; the D is unclear. Trimming took off 4 bases at V and 0 bases at J, with 10 bases between the two ends. This CDR3 is built from 14 residues. Germline assignment: CDR1 LNHDA and CDR2 SQIVND (reference sequence). The CDR3 nucleotides read TGTGCCAGTAGTAGATCGGAGAGCTCCTACGAGCAGTACTTC. Its translation is CASSRSESSYEQYF.

This sequence joins TRBV7-2 and TRBJ1-5; the D gene is possibly TRBD1 (5 bases). The ends were cut back, 1 base at V and 0 bases at J, with 7 bases in the middle. Per the germline V gene, CDR1 is SGHTA and CDR2 is FQGNSA. The CDR3 covers 15 residues. The DNA for the CDR3 is TGTGCCAGCAGCTTAGTACAGGCTAGCAATCAGCCCCAGCATTTT. It specifies CASSLVQASNQPQHF.

The V call is TRBV5-1, the J call TRBJ2-3; 7 bases match TRBD2. CDR1 is SGHRS, CDR2 YFSETQ, per germline. The CDR3 totals 16 residues. With V trimmed by 1 base and J by 4 bases, 9 bases remained unmatched. CDR3 DNA sequence: TGCGCCAGCAGCTTGTCGACTAGCAAGAACCCAGATACGCAGTATTTT. Protein product: CASSLSTSKNPDTQYF.

DNA for the CDR3: TGTGCCAGCAGAGGCGGCGGGGCCCAATCCTACGAGCAGTACTTC. This translates into CASRGGGAQSYEQYF. The chain has TRBV28 and TRBJ2-7; D might be TRBD2 (6 bases). Germline V CDR1 and CDR2: MDHEN, SYDVKM. The V and J ends lost 6 bases and 1 base respectively, with 16 bases between them. CDR3 size: 15 residues.

V gene TRBV30 combines with J gene TRBJ2-7; D is undetermined. The V gene's germline CDR1 is GTSNPN and CDR2 SVGIG (reference sequence). The CDR3 covers 11 residues. V shed 0 bases and J shed 4 bases, with 4 bases lying between them. The CDR3 region has the DNA TGTGCCTGGAGTGTATCGTACGAGCAGTACTTC. It translates to CAWSVSYEQYF.

CDR3 sequence reads: CASSQEGNSLTDTQYF. In nucleotides, the CDR3 is TGCGCCAGCAGCCAAGAAGGAAACAGTCTAACAGATACGCAGTATTTT. The chain recombines TRBV4-3 with TRBJ2-3, with D unresolved. V gave up 0 bases and J gave up 3 bases, with 13 bases separating them. Germline V gene lookup returns CDR1 LGHNA and CDR2 YSLEER. CDR3 size: 16 residues.

The V call is TRBV18, the J call TRBJ2-3; a weak D match, TRBD2 (5 bases). The germline gives CDR1 KGHSH, CDR2 LQKENI. The CDR3 has 15 residues. V was pared by 3 bases and J by 1 base, with 11 bases between. CDR3 residues: CASSPKLAGTDTQYF. Written as DNA, the CDR3 is TGTGCCAGCTCACCTAAGCTAGCCGGCACAGATACGCAGTATTTT.

The V and J genes are TRBV5-1 and TRBJ2-5, with TRBD1 identical over 11 bases. Losses at the gene ends were 4 bases for V and 5 bases for J; bases not matched to a gene: 7. CDR1 and CDR2 from the germline V gene are SGHRS and YFSETQ. This CDR3 spans 15 amino acids. The CDR3 here is CASSVTGTGGETQYF. CDR3 DNA: TGCGCCAGCAGCGTCACCGGGACAGGGGGGGAGACCCAGTACTTC. The full variable domain, in which reference TRBV5-1 and TRBJ2-5 provide the parts outside the CDR3, is KAGVTQTPRYLIKTRGQQVTLSCSPISGHRSVSWYQQTPGQGLQFLFEYFSETQRNKGNFPGRFSGRQFSNSRSEMNVSTLELGDSALYLCASSVTGTGGETQYFGPGTRLLVL.

This rearrangement joins TRBV5-6 to TRBJ2-5; tentative D call: TRBD1 (5 bases). The CDR3 loop spans 15 amino acids. Germline V gives CDR1 SGHDT, CDR2 YYEEEE. V was cut by 4 bases and J by 4 bases, with 17 bases left in between. Here the CDR3 DNA reads TGTGCCAGCAGCCCGAGGCGGAGAAGGGGAGAGACCCAGTACTTC. This codes for CASSPRRRRGETQYF. Using reference TRBV5-6 and TRBJ2-5 for the parts outside the CDR3, the full variable domain is DAGVTQSPTHLIKTRGQQVTLRCSPKSGHDTVSWYQQALGQGPQFIFQYYEEEERQRGNFPDRFSGHQFPNYSSELNVNALLLGDSALYLCASSPRRRRGETQYFGPGTRLLVL.

This chain connects TRBV18 to TRBJ1-5; D remains ambiguous. This CDR3 has 14 amino acids. With 2 bases removed from V and 3 bases from J, the gap between germline ends came to 8 bases. Germline V gives CDR1 KGHSH, CDR2 LQKENI. The CDR3 coding sequence is TGTGCCAGCTCACCAGACGGGGACAATCAGCCCCAGCATTTT. This gives the protein CASSPDGDNQPQHF.

This sequence joins TRBV19 and TRBJ2-1; 8 bases line up with TRBD2. CDR1 LNHDA and CDR2 SQIVND come from the germline V gene (reference sequence). The CDR3 is 12 amino acids. CDR3: CATGGSYNEQFF. CDR3 DNA sequence: TGTGCGACGGGGGGGTCCTACAATGAGCAGTTCTTC.

This CDR3 reads CASSSLTTDYNEQFF. The CDR3 DNA sequence: TGTGCCAGCAGCTCACTAACGACAGATTACAATGAGCAGTTCTTC. The chain uses TRBV7-2 and TRBJ2-1, with a possible D match to TRBD1 (5 bases). The V and J ends lost 4 bases and 4 bases respectively, with 14 bases between them. The CDR3 extends over 15 amino acids. CDR1 and CDR2 (germline): SGHTA, FQGNSA.

This clone was detected only a few times. The CDR3 does not close with the conserved phenylalanine or tryptophan, likely indicating a read error. The DNA is left out, because the CDR3 cannot be placed on it with certainty; the CDR3 is given as TCRdb lists it. The V gene is TRBV21-1, the J gene TRBJ1-4. TRBV21-1 is a pseudogene locus. The length of the CDR3 is 16 amino acids, counting both ends. The CDR3 spells CASSYGNGRLLKNCFP.

The chain has TRBV10-2 and TRBJ2-5; 8 bases line up with TRBD2. The length of the CDR3 is 13 residues. Trimming cost V 6 bases and J 2 bases; bases outside gene matches: 2. CDR1 and CDR2 from the germline V gene are WSHSY and SAAADI. The CDR3 is CASSPGGQETQYF. DNA of the CDR3: TGCGCCAGCAGCCCGGGAGGGCAAGAGACCCAGTACTTC.

The gene calls are TRBV2 and TRBJ2-7, with 10 bases matching TRBD2. The V and J ends lost 5 bases and 0 bases, in that order; junction bases with no gene match: 4. Germline V gives CDR1 SNHLY, CDR2 FYNNEI. The CDR3 extends over 15 amino acids. The CDR3 region is CASSYSGGGSYEQYF. The CDR3 region has the DNA TGTGCCAGCAGTTACAGCGGGGGGGGCTCCTACGAGCAGTACTTC. Using reference TRBV2 and TRBJ2-7 for the parts outside the CDR3, the full variable domain is EPEVTQTPSHQVTQMGQEVILRCVPISNHLYFYWYRQILGQKVEFLVSFYNNEISEKSEIFDDQFSVERPDGSNFTLKIRSTKLEDSAMYFCASSYSGGGSYEQYFGPGTRLTVT.

This clone was detected only once. The CDR3 DNA follows: TGTGCCAGCAGCAGACCATTGTTACAGGGGCGGCATGGCTACACCTTC. As protein: CASSRPLLQGRHGYTF. This chain uses TRBV5-4 with TRBJ1-2; 7 bases are a match to TRBD1. Germline V lookup: CDR1 SGHNT, CDR2 YYREEE (reference sequence). V gave up 4 bases and J gave up 6 bases; unmatched junction bases: 15. This CDR3 region has 16 residues.

The CDR3 bases are TGTGCCAGCACCGCAGTCGGGGGTTATTCACCCCTCCACTTT. Residues: CASTAVGGYSPLHF. The chain carries TRBV28 and TRBJ1-6, with D tentatively TRBD1 (5 bases). Germline CDR1 and CDR2: MDHEN and SYDVKM. The CDR3 is 14 residues long. V lost 7 bases and J lost 8, with 15 bases in between.

The chain carries TRBV19 and TRBJ1-4, with TRBD1 matching over 9 bases. Germline values: CDR1 LNHDA, CDR2 SQIVND (reference sequence). V dropped 4 bases and J dropped 4; count of bases not matched to a gene: 1. The CDR3 is 14 amino acids. The DNA for the CDR3 is TGTGCCAGTAGTAAGGGACAGGGTAATGAAAAACTGTTTTTT. Residues: CASSKGQGNEKLFF.

This clone was seen more than once but under ten times. The CDR3 spells CASSGDYSSGNTIYF. CDR3 coding DNA: TGTGCCAGCAGCGGTGATTACTCTTCTGGAAACACCATATATTTT. This sequence joins TRBV11-1 and TRBJ1-3; D is ambiguous. V lost 5 bases, J lost 1 base, and 12 bases lay in between. The CDR3 runs 15 residues. The germline CDR1 and CDR2 sequences are SGHAT and FQDESV (reference sequence).

This chain connects TRBV19 to TRBJ2-5, with a weak D call TRBD1 (6 bases). The CDR3 length is 15 residues. The germline V gene has CDR1 LNHDA and CDR2 SQIVND (reference sequence). Trimming shortened V by 1 base and J by 6 bases, and 15 bases separated the two germline ends. The CDR3 loop is CASSIGGQWVKTQYF. DNA of the CDR3: TGTGCCAGTAGTATAGGCGGACAGTGGGTGAAGACCCAGTACTTC.

The V and J genes are TRBV7-7 and TRBJ2-7; D is possibly TRBD1 (6 bases). CDR1 SSHAT and CDR2 FNYEAQ come from the germline V gene (reference sequence). The CDR3 has 16 residues. With 1 base removed from V and 0 bases from J, the gap between germline ends came to 13 bases. The DNA of the CDR3 is TGTGCCAGCAGCTTAGAATGGGACAAGGGCTCCTACGAGCAGTACTTC. It encodes CASSLEWDKGSYEQYF.

Only one count was recorded for this clone. V usage is TRBV7-9 and J usage is TRBJ2-5; the match to TRBD1 covers 7 bases. Germline assignment: CDR1 SEHNR and CDR2 FQNEAQ (reference sequence). Unmatched junction bases numbered 7, after V lost 5 bases and J lost 1 base. The CDR3 is 15 amino acids. The CDR3 reads CASSPLGQVQETQYF. CDR3 DNA: TGTGCCAGCAGCCCCCTAGGACAGGTCCAAGAGACCCAGTACTTC.

The V call is TRBV27, the J call TRBJ2-7; 8 nucleotides agree with TRBD1. Germline V gene data show CDR1 as MNHEY and CDR2 as SMNVEV (reference sequence). The V and J ends lost 5 bases and 5 bases, in that order; junction bases with no gene match: 11. CDR3 length: 15 residues. In DNA form, the CDR3 reads TGTGCCAGCAGTGCGGGGCAGGGGGCTTTTAACGAGCAGTACTTC. Protein sequence: CASSAGQGAFNEQYF.

In this sample, this clone turned up a few times. The chain recombines TRBV7-2 with TRBJ1-5; D is unclear. Germline V CDR1 and CDR2: SGHTA, FQGNSA. V was pared by 1 base and J by 0 bases, with 7 bases between. CDR3 length: 15 amino acids. CDR3 in amino acids: CASSLDRSSNQPQHF. The CDR3 region has the DNA TGTGCCAGCAGCTTAGACAGAAGTAGCAATCAGCCCCAGCATTTT.